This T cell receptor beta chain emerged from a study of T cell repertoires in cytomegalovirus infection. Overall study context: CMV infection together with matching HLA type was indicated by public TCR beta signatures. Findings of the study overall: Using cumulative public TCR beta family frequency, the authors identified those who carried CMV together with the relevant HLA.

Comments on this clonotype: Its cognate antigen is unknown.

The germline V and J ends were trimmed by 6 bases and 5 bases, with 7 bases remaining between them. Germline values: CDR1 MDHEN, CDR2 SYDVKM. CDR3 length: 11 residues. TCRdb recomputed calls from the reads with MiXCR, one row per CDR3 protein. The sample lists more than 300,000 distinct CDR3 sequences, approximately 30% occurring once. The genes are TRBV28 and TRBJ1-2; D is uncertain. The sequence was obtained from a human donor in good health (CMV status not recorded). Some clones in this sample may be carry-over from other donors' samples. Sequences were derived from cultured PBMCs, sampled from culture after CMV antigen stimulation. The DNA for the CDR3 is TGTGCCAGCAGCCAGAGGTATGGCTACACCTTC. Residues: CASSQRYGYTF.